This T cell receptor (beta chain) was found in a study of T cell responses to AZD1222 COVID-19 vaccine. Trimming took 4 bases from V and 4 from J; bases not matched to a gene: 7. The CDR3 runs to 14 residues. Germline loops: CDR1 SGHNT, CDR2 YYREEE (reference sequence). The table came from immunoSEQ multiplex PCR; TCRdb's copy has only in-frame clones and leaves some out. The sample contains around 140,000 clones, 80% to 95% of which appear only once. This receptor was obtained from an adult who received the AZD1222 COVID-19 vaccine. The chain combines TRBV5-4 with TRBJ1-1; 7 nucleotides line up with TRBD1. Specimen: peripheral blood, collected 28 days after the second AZD1222 dose. Here the CDR3 DNA reads TGTGCCAGCAGCAAGACAGGGTGGAGCACTGAAGCTTTCTTT. The encoded protein is CASSKTGWSTEAFF. Full variable domain (rest looked up from reference TRBV5-4 and TRBJ1-1): ETGVTQSPTHLIKTRGQQVTLRCSSQSGHNTVSWYQQALGQGPQFIFQYYREEENGRGNFPPRFSGLQFPNYSSELNVNALELDDSALYLCASSKTGWSTEAFFGQGTRLTVV.